This T cell receptor beta chain appears in the sequencing data of a study of spatial heterogeneity in lung cancer. Study results and limitations: At resection, ubiquitous expanded tumor TCRs appeared in blood more than at follow-up.

Specified time point: sample taken at primary tumor resection. Researchers sequenced whole RNA taken from tumor, nontumor lung or frozen PBMC without sorting. Trimming left V 4 bases short and J 4 bases short, with 11 bases between. The CDR3 loop spans 14 amino acids. Looked up from germline, CDR1 is SGHRS and CDR2 is YFSETQ. The sample holds a few counts of this clonotype. Its antigen is unidentified. TCRdb fed the 5' RACE reads into MiXCR, producing one record per CDR3 protein. The sample records approximately 52,000 distinct CDR3 sequences, roughly 7% being singletons. The source material was PBMCs, sampled at surgery. This receptor was taken from a female donor with early-stage non-small cell lung cancer. The chain links TRBV5-1 to TRBJ2-2; possible D gene TRBD1, 6 bases. In nucleotides, the CDR3 is TGCGCCAGCAGCGGACAGTCAGGCACCGGGGAGCTGTTTTTT. It translates to CASSGQSGTGELFF.